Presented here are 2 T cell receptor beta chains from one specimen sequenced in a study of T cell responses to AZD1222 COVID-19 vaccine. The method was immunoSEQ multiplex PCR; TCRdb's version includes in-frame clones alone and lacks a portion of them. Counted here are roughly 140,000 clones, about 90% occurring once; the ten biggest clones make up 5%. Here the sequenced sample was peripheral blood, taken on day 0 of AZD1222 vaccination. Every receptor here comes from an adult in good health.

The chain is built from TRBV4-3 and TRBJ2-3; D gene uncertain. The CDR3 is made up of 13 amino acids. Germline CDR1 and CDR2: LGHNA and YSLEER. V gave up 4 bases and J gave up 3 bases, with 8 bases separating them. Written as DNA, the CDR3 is TGCGCCAGCAGCCCCGGTTATACAGATACGCAGTATTTT. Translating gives CASSPGYTDTQYF.

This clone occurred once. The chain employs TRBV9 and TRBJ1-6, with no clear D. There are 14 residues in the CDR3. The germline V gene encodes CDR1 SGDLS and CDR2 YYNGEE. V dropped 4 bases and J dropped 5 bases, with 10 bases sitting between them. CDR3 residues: CASSPTPHNSPLHF. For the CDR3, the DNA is TGTGCCAGCAGCCCGACCCCTCATAATTCACCCCTCCACTTT.